The entry below describes one T cell receptor beta chain. The data derive from a study of technical replicates of blood from a few donors. The data were produced by immunoSEQ multiplex PCR, yet TCRdb's version contains in-frame clones alone and is incomplete. The sample includes around 81,000 clones, 75% to 85% of them seen just once. CDR1 and CDR2 (germline): LGHNA, YNFKEQ. V dropped 0 bases and J dropped 5 bases, with 7 bases sitting between them. CDR3 length: 13 amino acids. The clonotype originates from a human donor in good health. Some clones in this sample may be carry-over from other donors' samples. Sequencing was performed on PBMCs. The chain carries TRBV4-2 and TRBJ1-2; weak D call: TRBD1 (6 bases). The chain's CDR3 is CASSQDQGYGYTF. DNA of the CDR3: TGTGCCAGCAGCCAAGATCAGGGGTATGGCTACACCTTC.